This passage covers 30 T cell receptor beta chains from one sample sequenced in a study of blood T cells in healthy people across ages. Primed by a sample-barcoded 5' primer and a J-beta primer mix, a second PCR proceeded for 7 to 11 cycles. TCRdb redid the calling of the 5' RACE reads with MiXCR, one entry per CDR3 protein. The sample records roughly 500,000 distinct CDR3 sequences, 25% to 30% being singletons. The sequenced sample was blood. All receptors come from an older woman in good health.

The rearrangement uses TRBV5-1 and TRBJ2-3; 7 nucleotides align to TRBD2. The germline CDR1 and CDR2 sequences are SGHRS and YFSETQ. Trimming at V came to 1 base and at J to 2 bases, leaving 7 bases not matched to a gene. This CDR3 contains 16 residues. For the CDR3, the DNA is TGCGCCAGCAGCTTGCAGCGGGGAGGCTCCACAGATACGCAGTATTTT. This sequence encodes CASSLQRGGSTDTQYF.

The chain employs TRBV6-1 and TRBJ1-6, with D perhaps matching TRBD1 (6 bases). CDR1 MNHNS and CDR2 SASEGT come from the germline V gene. Trimming shortened V by 6 bases and J by 5 bases, and 14 bases separated the two germline ends. There are 15 residues in the CDR3. The CDR3 nucleotides are TGTGCCAGCAGGACTCCCGGACAGAATAATTCACCCCTCCACTTT. Its protein is CASRTPGQNNSPLHF.

The CDR3 DNA reads TGTGCCAGCAGCTTATGGGGACAGGGGGCCAAAAACATTCAGTACTTC. Its translation: CASSLWGQGAKNIQYF. The chain uses TRBV7-2 and TRBJ2-4, with 10 bases matching TRBD1. Germline CDR1 is SGHTA and CDR2 is FQGNSA. The CDR3 is made up of 16 amino acids. The junction had 2 bases not matched to a gene; V was cut back by 2 bases and J by 1 base.

This clonotype was seen only a few times. The chain links TRBV3-1 to TRBJ1-4; D ambiguous. Trimming cost V 6 bases and J 7 bases, with 15 bases left between them. The CDR3 is made up of 14 amino acids. Germline values: CDR1 LGHDT, CDR2 YNNKEL (reference sequence). CDR3 bases: TGTGCCAGCAGTCATCTGACGTTAAGTGAAAAACTGTTTTTT. It yields the protein CASSHLTLSEKLFF.

This clonotype was counted between two and nine times. This chain links TRBV6-2 or TRBV6-3 with TRBJ1-2; no clear D. Trimming removed 7 bases from V and 4 bases from J, with 13 bases in between. This CDR3 has 13 amino acids. Germline CDR1 reads MNHEY; CDR2 reads SVGEGT. In DNA, the CDR3 is TGTGCCAGCACCTACGCGAGTATCTATGGCTACACCTTC. It encodes CASTYASIYGYTF.

This clonotype was counted only a few times. The V gene is TRBV6-5, the J gene TRBJ1-4, with TRBD1 as a possible D gene (5 bases). V lost 0 bases, J lost 6 bases, and 29 bases lay in between. The CDR3 runs to 21 residues. Germline V lookup: CDR1 MNHEY, CDR2 SVGAGI. CDR3 coding DNA: TGTGCCAGCAGTTACTCGATCGGGGGAGGCGGTCGGAGGCCCTTAGATGAAAAACTGTTTTTT. It translates to CASSYSIGGGGRRPLDEKLFF.

This clonotype occurred a few times. This chain links TRBV9 with TRBJ2-7; 9 bases are a match to TRBD1. The V and J ends lost 0 bases and 3 bases, in that order; junction bases with no gene match: 4. This CDR3 contains 15 residues. Looked up from germline, CDR1 is SGDLS and CDR2 is YYNGEE. CDR3 coding DNA: TGTGCCAGCAGCGTAGGAGGGACAGGGAACTACGAGCAGTACTTC. It specifies CASSVGGTGNYEQYF.

The chain employs TRBV7-9 and TRBJ2-7; 8 nucleotides align to TRBD2. There are 14 residues in the CDR3. Germline trimming cut 5 bases from V and 6 bases from J; bases unmatched to any gene: 9. CDR1 and CDR2 from the germline V gene are SEHNR and FQNEAQ (reference sequence). The CDR3 reads CASSTPTGGAEQYF. The CDR3 nucleotides are TGTGCCAGCAGCACCCCTACGGGAGGGGCCGAGCAGTACTTC.

This clonotype was seen a handful of times. The chain is built from TRBV21-1 and TRBJ1-1; the table gives TRBD1 as D, unverified against the DNA. TRBV21-1 is a pseudogene segment. CDR3 length: 18 residues. CDR3 coding DNA: TGTGCCAGCAGCCCCCCAACCAACAGGGGGGGGATGAACACTGAAGCTTTCTTT. Residues: CASSPPTNRGGMNTEAFF.

This chain joins TRBV6-1 and TRBJ2-2; D possibly matches TRBD1 or TRBD2 (6 bases each). V lost 7 bases and J 5 bases, leaving 17 bases between the germline ends. The CDR3 totals 15 residues. Germline CDR1 reads MNHNS; CDR2 reads SASEGT. CDR3 nucleotide sequence: TGTGCCAGCAACCCGGGGGCAAGAAGGACCGGGGAGCTGTTTTTT. Protein product: CASNPGARRTGELFF.

The rearrangement links TRBV12-3 or TRBV12-4 to TRBJ2-7, with D possibly being TRBD2 (6 bases). The CDR3 has 16 amino acids. Between the trimmed V and J ends, which lost 11 bases and 4 bases, there was a span of 27 bases. CDR3 nucleotides: TGTGCCTTCTACAACAATCGGGGGTGGCCCAGGTACGAGCAGTACTTC. This sequence encodes CAFYNNRGWPRYEQYF.

This chain connects TRBV6-2 or TRBV6-3 to TRBJ1-5, with D hard to call. CDR1 is MNHEY, CDR2 SVGEGT, per germline. The CDR3 extends over 14 amino acids. The ends were cut back, 4 bases at V and 0 bases at J, with 7 bases in the middle. The CDR3 loop reads CASSSQSSNQPQHF. DNA of the CDR3: TGTGCCAGCAGTTCACAGAGTAGCAATCAGCCCCAGCATTTT.

This clonotype was observed a few times. The chain has TRBV28 and TRBJ2-5; TRBD1 agrees at 7 bases. V shed 8 bases and J 5 bases; nucleotides not matched to a gene: 8. Per germline, CDR1 MDHEN and CDR2 SYDVKM. The CDR3 contains 13 residues. The CDR3: CASGTGARETQYF. As DNA, the CDR3 is TGTGCCAGCGGTACAGGGGCACGGGAGACCCAGTACTTC. Using reference TRBV28 and TRBJ2-5 for the parts outside the CDR3, the full variable domain is DVKVTQSSRYLVKRTGEKVFLECVQDMDHENMFWYRQDPGLGLRLIYFSYDVKMKEKGDIPEGYSVSREKKERFSLILESASTNQTSMYLCASGTGARETQYFGPGTRLLVL.

The V call is TRBV5-1, the J call TRBJ1-1; 8 nucleotides align to TRBD1. V dropped 4 bases and J dropped 1; count of bases not matched to a gene: 15. This CDR3 spans 18 amino acids. CDR1 SGHRS and CDR2 YFSETQ come from the germline V gene. The CDR3 DNA follows: TGCGCCAGCAGCCTTGGACAGGGTAGAACCAGGACGAACACTGAAGCTTTCTTT. Translating gives CASSLGQGRTRTNTEAFF.

This chain uses TRBV21-1 with TRBJ1-2; the table's TRBD1 call for D was not verified on the DNA. TRBV21-1 is noted as a pseudogene. This CDR3 region has 13 residues. The CDR3, as DNA: TGTGCCAGCCGGGACAGAACTAACTATGGCTACACCTTC. It is translated as CASRDRTNYGYTF.

The CDR3 is CSAQPIPGVDTDTQYF. The DNA for the CDR3 is TGCAGTGCTCAACCGATCCCGGGGGTTGACACAGATACGCAGTATTTT. This rearrangement joins TRBV20-1 to TRBJ2-3; maybe TRBD2 (6 bases). V was clipped by 5 bases and J by 2 bases, with 20 bases between them. The CDR3 has 16 amino acids. Germline V gene sequence: CDR1 DFQATT, CDR2 SNEGSKA (reference sequence).

The chain joins TRBV5-6 to TRBJ1-4, with D possibly being TRBD1 (5 bases). The CDR3 totals 18 residues. CDR1 is SGHDT, CDR2 YYEEEE, per germline. Trimming cost V 4 bases and J 7 bases, with 26 bases left between them. CDR3: CASSPSGSRAGSIEKLFF. CDR3 nucleotides: TGTGCCAGCAGCCCGAGTGGATCTAGGGCAGGGAGTATTGAAAAACTGTTTTTT.

The J gene is TRBJ1-2, the V gene TRBV11-2; 9 bases agree with TRBD1. Germline assignment: CDR1 SGHAT and CDR2 FQNNGV. J gave up 3 bases and V 1 base, and 9 bases lay outside the gene matches. This CDR3 region has 17 residues. Written as DNA, the CDR3 is TGTGCCAGCAGCTTAGGGTTGCGGGACAGGGTCTACTATGGCTACACCTTC. Translation: CASSLGLRDRVYYGYTF. Supplemented by reference TRBV11-2 and TRBJ1-2, the full variable domain reads EAGVAQSPRYKIIEKRQSVAFWCNPISGHATLYWYQQILGQGPKLLIQFQNNGVVDDSQLPKDRFSAERLKGVDSTLKIQPAKLEDSAVYLCASSLGLRDRVYYGYTFGSGTRLTVV.

V is TRBV29-1 and J is TRBJ1-2, with D possibly being TRBD1 (5 bases). The germline V and J ends were trimmed by 5 bases and 3 bases, with 10 bases remaining between them. Germline loops: CDR1 SQVTM, CDR2 ANQGSEA. CDR3 size: 12 residues. The CDR3 here is CSVTPGDYGYTF. The CDR3 DNA reads TGCAGCGTTACCCCGGGGGACTATGGCTACACCTTC.

The V gene is TRBV9, the J gene TRBJ1-2; a weak D match, TRBD1 (6 bases). Germline CDR1 and CDR2: SGDLS and YYNGEE. V was pared by 4 bases and J by 6 bases, with 13 bases between. This CDR3 region has 13 residues. CDR3 nucleotides: TGTGCCAGCAGCATATTGGACAGAGATGGCTACACCTTC. The encoded protein is CASSILDRDGYTF.

This chain connects TRBV19 to TRBJ1-6, with D perhaps TRBD1 (6 bases). CDR3 length equals 14 residues. Trimming took 5 bases from V and 6 from J, leaving 11 bases between them. The germline CDR1 and CDR2 sequences are LNHDA and SQIVND (reference sequence). The CDR3 protein is CASSVTGANSPLHF. In DNA form, the CDR3 reads TGTGCCAGTAGTGTGACAGGAGCTAATTCACCCCTCCACTTT.

This clonotype was recorded many times. The V and J genes are TRBV18 and TRBJ2-5, with D uncertain. The germline CDR1 and CDR2 sequences are KGHSH and LQKENI. V shed 8 bases and J shed 0 bases, with 7 bases lying between them. The CDR3 loop spans 12 amino acids. This CDR3 reads CASSPYQETQYF. The CDR3 DNA is TGTGCCAGCAGCCCGTACCAAGAGACCCAGTACTTC.

At least ten counts were recorded for this clonotype. J is TRBJ1-3 and V is TRBV12-3 or TRBV12-4; D is perhaps TRBD1 (6 bases). CDR3 length equals 14 residues. Trimming shortened V by 5 bases and J by 7 bases, and 15 bases separated the two germline ends. The CDR3 protein is CASSVTGGWNTIYF. The CDR3 bases are TGTGCCAGCAGTGTGACAGGCGGGTGGAACACCATATATTTT.

The chain combines TRBV7-2 with TRBJ2-4; 15 nucleotides align to TRBD2. The CDR3 has 20 residues. J lost 4 bases, V lost 6 bases, and 16 bases had no gene match. Per germline, CDR1 SGHTA and CDR2 FQGNSA. CDR3 coding DNA: TGTGCCAGCAGTTTCGTTACAACCGGGACTAGCGGGGGGCGGAAAAACATTCAGTACTTC. It codes for CASSFVTTGTSGGRKNIQYF.

This chain joins TRBV7-2 and TRBJ2-6; 11 bases align to TRBD2. The V gene's germline CDR1 is SGHTA and CDR2 FQGNSA. The CDR3 is 17 amino acids. The V segment lost 6 bases and the J segment 2 bases; nucleotides outside the gene matches: 6. The CDR3 DNA sequence: TGTGCCAGCAGACTTAGCGGGGGGGCTGCTGGGGCCAACGTCCTGACTTTC. This sequence encodes CASRLSGGAAGANVLTF.

The table lists this clonotype with a count of one. The chain combines TRBV5-1 with TRBJ1-1, with 10 bases fitting TRBD1. From germline, CDR1 is SGHRS and CDR2 YFSETQ. The CDR3 has 16 residues. Germline trimming cut 4 bases from V and 3 bases from J; bases unmatched to any gene: 9. CDR3: CASSHGDRGFDTEAFF. DNA for the CDR3: TGCGCCAGCAGCCACGGGGACAGGGGTTTTGACACTGAAGCTTTCTTT. The complete variable domain, with remaining parts taken from reference TRBV5-1 and TRBJ1-1, reads KAGVTQTPRYLIKTRGQQVTLSCSPISGHRSVSWYQQTPGQGLQFLFEYFSETQRNKGNFPGRFSGRQFSNSRSEMNVSTLELGDSALYLCASSHGDRGFDTEAFFGQGTRLTVV.

For this clonotype: Mismatch with germline at one junction end may stem from a read error. The chain recombines TRBV19 with TRBJ2-1; D call uncertain. The CDR3 extends over 15 amino acids. Germline-derived CDR1 and CDR2 are LNHDA and SQIVND (reference sequence). This chain's CDR3 is CASSKKPNPYNEQFF. In DNA, the CDR3 is TGTGCTAGTAGTAAAAAACCTAACCCTTACAATGAGCAGTTCTTC.

This clonotype was counted only a few times. The chain combines TRBV20-1 with TRBJ1-1; a weak D match, TRBD1 (5 bases). V was clipped by 6 bases and J by 4 bases, with 12 bases between them. The CDR3 has 12 amino acids. Germline CDR1 DFQATT, CDR2 SNEGSKA (reference sequence). The CDR3 protein is CSAKPGPTEAFF. CDR3 DNA sequence: TGCAGTGCGAAACCGGGGCCCACTGAAGCTTTCTTT.

This clonotype was found a few times. One end of the junction does not line up with germline, which may come from a read error. The chain links TRBV6-1 to TRBJ1-2; D is unresolved. Per germline, CDR1 MNHNS and CDR2 SASEGT. The CDR3 has 15 residues. This chain's CDR3 is CASSHPSIAVYGYTF. The CDR3 DNA reads as TGTGCCAGCAGCCACCCGAGTATTGCCGTCTATGGTTACACCTTC.

The V call is TRBV12-5, the J call TRBJ2-7; TRBD1 might be the D (7 bases). Germline V gene lookup returns CDR1 LGHNT and CDR2 FRNRAP. Trimming cost V 6 bases and J 0 bases, with 12 bases left between them. There are 14 residues in the CDR3. The CDR3 loop is CASGHRGGSYEQYF. CDR3 DNA: TGTGCTAGTGGCCACAGGGGAGGCTCCTACGAGCAGTACTTC.